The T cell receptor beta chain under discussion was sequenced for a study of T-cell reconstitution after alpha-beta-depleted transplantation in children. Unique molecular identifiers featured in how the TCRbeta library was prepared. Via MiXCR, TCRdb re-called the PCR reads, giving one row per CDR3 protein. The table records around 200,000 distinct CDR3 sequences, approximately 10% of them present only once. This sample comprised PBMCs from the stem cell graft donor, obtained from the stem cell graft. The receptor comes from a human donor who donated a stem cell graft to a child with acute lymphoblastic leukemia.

The CDR3 is CAWSPDRHTDTQYF. DNA of the CDR3: TGTGCCTGGAGTCCGGACAGGCACACAGATACGCAGTATTTT. The rearrangement joins TRBV30 to TRBJ2-3; 7 positions agree with TRBD1. The V segment lost 2 bases and the J segment 2 bases; nucleotides outside the gene matches: 4. Germline-derived CDR1 and CDR2 are GTSNPN and SVGIG (reference sequence). This CDR3 is 14 amino acids long.